The 4 T cell receptor beta chains reported below all come from one sample, sequenced in a study of blood T cell repertoires in COVID-19 (dated by TCRdb to 2020 to 2021). The library was prepared using the immunoSEQ multiplex PCR assay. What TCRdb holds here is the immuneACCESS table cut down to in-frame rearrangements. Part of the clones is not present; checked against another copy, under half of the missing clones reflect an unresolved V gene, and the others are unexplained. The sample table shows about 130,000 clones, and 70% to 85% are seen once. The ten top clones hold approximately 16% of the sample. Specimen: peripheral blood. The receptors were gathered from a woman between 45 and 65 years old with acute or convalescent COVID-19.

This clone was seen only a few times. The chain links TRBV29-1 to TRBJ1-2, with 7 positions matching TRBD1. This CDR3 is 13 amino acids long. In germline, CDR1 is SQVTM, CDR2 ANQGSEA. V was clipped by 6 bases and J by 3 bases; unmatched bases: 7. The CDR3 sequence: CSVPQGIDYGYTF. The CDR3 DNA reads as TGCAGCGTCCCACAGGGGATCGACTATGGCTACACCTTC.

A single count supports this clone. The genes are TRBV4-2 and TRBJ2-1; 9 bases map to TRBD2. The germline CDR1 and CDR2 sequences are LGHNA and YNFKEQ. This CDR3 has 20 amino acids. V shed 0 bases and J 7 bases; nucleotides not matched to a gene: 19. Here the CDR3 DNA reads TGTGCCAGCAGCCAAGACTCCGATTGGGCTCTAGCGGGGAACGAAAATGAGCAGTTCTTC. Translated, it gives CASSQDSDWALAGNENEQFF.

The V call is TRBV27, the J call TRBJ2-1; D not resolved. The germline V gene has CDR1 MNHEY and CDR2 SMNVEV (reference sequence). The CDR3 has 11 amino acids. V gave up 5 bases and J gave up 4 bases, with 3 bases separating them. The CDR3 nucleotides read TGTGCCAGCAGTCGTTACAATGAGCAGTTCTTC. This sequence encodes CASSRYNEQFF.

The chain has TRBV6-6 and TRBJ1-3; 7 bases line up with TRBD1. The V gene end was trimmed by 5 bases and the J gene end by 4 bases; junction bases not matched to a gene: 11. CDR1 and CDR2 from the germline V gene are MNHNY and SVGAGI (reference sequence). This CDR3 is 16 amino acids long. DNA for the CDR3: TGTGCCAGCAGTCCCCGGACAGGAGAATCCGGAAACACCATATATTTT. This sequence encodes CASSPRTGESGNTIYF.